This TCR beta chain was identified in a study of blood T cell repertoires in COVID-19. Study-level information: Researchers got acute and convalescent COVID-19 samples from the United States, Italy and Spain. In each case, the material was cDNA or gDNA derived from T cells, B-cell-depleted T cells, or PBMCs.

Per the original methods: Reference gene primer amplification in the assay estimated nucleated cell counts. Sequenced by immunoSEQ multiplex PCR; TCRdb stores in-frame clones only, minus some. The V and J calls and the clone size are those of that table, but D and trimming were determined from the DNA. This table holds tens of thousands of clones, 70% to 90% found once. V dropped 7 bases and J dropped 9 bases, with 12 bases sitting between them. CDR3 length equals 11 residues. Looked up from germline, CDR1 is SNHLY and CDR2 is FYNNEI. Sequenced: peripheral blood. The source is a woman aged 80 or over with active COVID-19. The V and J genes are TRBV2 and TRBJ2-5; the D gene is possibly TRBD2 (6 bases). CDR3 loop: CASTPSGAQYF. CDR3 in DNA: TGTGCCAGCACTCCGTCGGGGGCCCAGTACTTC. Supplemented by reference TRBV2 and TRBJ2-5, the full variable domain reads EPEVTQTPSHQVTQMGQEVILRCVPISNHLYFYWYRQILGQKVEFLVSFYNNEISEKSEIFDDQFSVERPDGSNFTLKIRSTKLEDSAMYFCASTPSGAQYFGPGTRLLVL.